The clone carrying this T cell receptor (beta chain) appeared many times. This sample was taken from a study of T cells in Graves' hyperthyroidism and ophthalmopathy. CDR1 and CDR2 from the germline V gene are DFQATT and SNEGSKA (reference sequence). The CDR3 extends over 14 amino acids. V dropped 3 bases and J dropped 6 bases, with 14 bases sitting between them. An absence of ophthalmopathy progression within 18 months meant stable Graves' hyperthyroidism. RNA transcripts gave rise to amplified TCR beta CDR3 regions. A first-round RT-PCR of the TCR CDR3 used the HTBI primer set. A single record per CDR3 protein comes from TCRdb applying MiXCR to the multiplex PCR reads. The table lists around 190,000 distinct CDR3 sequences, more than 15% of them singletons.

The sequenced sample consisted of blood. The chain recombines TRBV20-1 with TRBJ1-4; the D is unclear. This receptor was identified in a woman aged 45 to 65 with Graves' hyperthyroidism. CDR3 nucleotides: TGCAGTGCTAGTGTCAACGGAGGAGATGAAAAACTGTTTTTT. Translated: CSASVNGGDEKLFF.